This T cell receptor beta chain stems from a study of multiple sclerosis patients with progressive multifocal leukoencephalopathy. CDR1 and CDR2 (germline): LGHNA, YSLEER. Trimming pared 1 base from V and 6 bases from J, leaving 21 bases between. This CDR3 has 17 residues. Stated time point: more than ten months of natalizumab therapy. T1 and T2 blood were collected at 6 and 12 months of natalizumab. Sequencing was at survey level. This table comes from immunoSEQ multiplex PCR, and its TCRdb copy is limited to in-frame clones, with some not included. Among more than 20,000 clones, approximately 90% were seen once, and the ten largest hold 2% to 2.5%.

The chain has TRBV4-3 and TRBJ2-5; D possibly uses TRBD1 or TRBD2 (6 bases each). The specimen was PBMCs, collected from a patient treated with natalizumab. The clonotype originates from a man aged 25-45 years with multiple sclerosis. DNA for the CDR3: TGCGCCAGCAGCCAAGGTGAGGGCCACAGGAGGGGGAAGACCCAGTACTTC. Its protein is CASSQGEGHRRGKTQYF.